This TCR beta chain was sequenced during a study of technical replicates of blood from several donors. The assay was immunoSEQ multiplex PCR, and TCRdb's table has in-frame clones only and misses some. The sample includes roughly 80,000 clones, approximately 94% of them seen just once. CDR1 is MGHRA, CDR2 YSYEKL, per germline. This CDR3 spans 15 amino acids. V was clipped by 1 base and J by 4 bases, with 13 bases between them. J is TRBJ1-2 and V is TRBV4-1; D is possibly TRBD1 (6 bases). Input material: T cells isolated from PBMCs. This TCR derives from a human donor in good health. The CDR3 here is CASSQGNSDSYGYTF. CDR3 sequence (DNA): TGCGCCAGCAGCCAAGGAAATTCGGACAGCTATGGCTACACCTTC.